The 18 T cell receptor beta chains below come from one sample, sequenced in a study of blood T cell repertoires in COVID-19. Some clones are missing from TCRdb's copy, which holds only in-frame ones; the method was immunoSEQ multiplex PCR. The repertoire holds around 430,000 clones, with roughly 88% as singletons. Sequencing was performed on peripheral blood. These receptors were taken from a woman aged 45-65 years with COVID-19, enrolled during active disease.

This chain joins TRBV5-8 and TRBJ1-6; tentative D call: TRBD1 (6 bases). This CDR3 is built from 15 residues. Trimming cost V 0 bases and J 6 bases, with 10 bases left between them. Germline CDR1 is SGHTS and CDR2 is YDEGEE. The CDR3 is CASSLEQGVNSPLHF. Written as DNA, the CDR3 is TGTGCCAGCAGCTTGGAACAGGGTGTTAATTCACCCCTCCACTTT.

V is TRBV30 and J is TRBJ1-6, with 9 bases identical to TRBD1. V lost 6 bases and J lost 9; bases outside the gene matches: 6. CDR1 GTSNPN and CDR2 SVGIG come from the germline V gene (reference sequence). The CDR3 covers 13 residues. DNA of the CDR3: TGTGCCTGTAGCGGGACAGGGATTTCACCCCTCCACTTT. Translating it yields CACSGTGISPLHF.

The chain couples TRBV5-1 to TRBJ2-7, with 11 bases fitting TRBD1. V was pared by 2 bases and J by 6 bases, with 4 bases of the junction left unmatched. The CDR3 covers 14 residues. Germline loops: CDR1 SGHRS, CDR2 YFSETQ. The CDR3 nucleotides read TGCGCCAGCAGCTTAGGACAGGGGGCGACCGAGCAGTACTTC. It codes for CASSLGQGATEQYF.

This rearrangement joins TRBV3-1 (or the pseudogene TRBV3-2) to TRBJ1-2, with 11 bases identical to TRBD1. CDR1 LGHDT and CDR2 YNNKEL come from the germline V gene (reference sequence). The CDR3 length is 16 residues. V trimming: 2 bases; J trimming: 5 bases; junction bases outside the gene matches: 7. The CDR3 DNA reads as TGTGCCAGCAGCCAACCAACCGGGACAGGGGGTTATGGCTACACCTTC. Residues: CASSQPTGTGGYGYTF.

The CDR3 region is CASSTEGTSTLHF. DNA of the CDR3: TGTGCCAGCAGTACCGAGGGCACCTCCACCCTCCACTTT. The rearrangement links TRBV6-4 to TRBJ1-6; D not certain. V shed 5 bases and J shed 14 bases, with 16 bases lying between them. The CDR3 covers 13 residues. CDR1 and CDR2 from the germline V gene are MRHNA and SNTAGT.

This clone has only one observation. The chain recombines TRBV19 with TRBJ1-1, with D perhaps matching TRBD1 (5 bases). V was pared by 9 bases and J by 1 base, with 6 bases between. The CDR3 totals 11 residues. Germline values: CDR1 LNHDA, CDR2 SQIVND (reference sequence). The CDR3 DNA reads TGTGCCAGCCAGGGGAACACTGAAGCTTTCTTT. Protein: CASQGNTEAFF.

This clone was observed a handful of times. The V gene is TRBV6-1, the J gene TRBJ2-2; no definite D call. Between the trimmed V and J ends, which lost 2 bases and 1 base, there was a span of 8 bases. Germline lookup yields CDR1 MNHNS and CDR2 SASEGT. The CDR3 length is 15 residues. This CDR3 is CASSESSGNTGELFF. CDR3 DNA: TGTGCCAGCAGTGAATCGTCGGGGAACACCGGGGAGCTGTTTTTT.

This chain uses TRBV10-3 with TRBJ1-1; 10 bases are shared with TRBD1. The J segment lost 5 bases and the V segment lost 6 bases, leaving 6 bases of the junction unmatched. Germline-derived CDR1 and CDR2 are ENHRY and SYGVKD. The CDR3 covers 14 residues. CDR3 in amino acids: CAISGDRGQTEAFF. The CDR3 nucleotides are TGTGCCATCAGCGGCGACAGGGGGCAAACTGAAGCTTTCTTT.

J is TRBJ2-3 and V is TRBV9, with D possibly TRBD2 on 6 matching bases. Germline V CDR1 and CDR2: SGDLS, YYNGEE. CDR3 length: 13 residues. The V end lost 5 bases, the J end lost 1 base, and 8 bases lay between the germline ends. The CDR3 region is CASRSGGTDTQYF. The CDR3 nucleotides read TGTGCCAGCAGATCGGGGGGCACAGATACGCAGTATTTT.

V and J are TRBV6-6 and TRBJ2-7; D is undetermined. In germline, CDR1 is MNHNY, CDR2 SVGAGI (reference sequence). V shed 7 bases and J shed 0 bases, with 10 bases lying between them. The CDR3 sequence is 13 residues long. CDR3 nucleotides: TGTGCCAGCACTCGAGGAGTCTCCTACGAGCAGTACTTC. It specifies CASTRGVSYEQYF.

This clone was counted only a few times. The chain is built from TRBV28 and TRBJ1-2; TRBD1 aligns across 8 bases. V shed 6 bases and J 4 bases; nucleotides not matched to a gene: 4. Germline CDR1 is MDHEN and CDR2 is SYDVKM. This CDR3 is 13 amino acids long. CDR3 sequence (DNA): TGTGCCAGCAGAGGACAGGGCACCTATGGCTACACCTTC. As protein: CASRGQGTYGYTF.

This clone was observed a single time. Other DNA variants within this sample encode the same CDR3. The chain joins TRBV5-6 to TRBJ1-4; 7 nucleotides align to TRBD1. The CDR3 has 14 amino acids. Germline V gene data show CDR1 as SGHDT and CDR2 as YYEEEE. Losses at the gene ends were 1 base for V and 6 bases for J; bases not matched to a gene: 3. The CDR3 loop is CASSLYQGDEKLFF. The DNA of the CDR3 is TGTGCCAGCAGCTTGTATCAGGGGGATGAAAAACTGTTTTTT. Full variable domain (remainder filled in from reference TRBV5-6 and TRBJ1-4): DAGVTQSPTHLIKTRGQQVTLRCSPKSGHDTVSWYQQALGQGPQFIFQYYEEEERQRGNFPDRFSGHQFPNYSSELNVNALLLGDSALYLCASSLYQGDEKLFFGSGTQLSVL.

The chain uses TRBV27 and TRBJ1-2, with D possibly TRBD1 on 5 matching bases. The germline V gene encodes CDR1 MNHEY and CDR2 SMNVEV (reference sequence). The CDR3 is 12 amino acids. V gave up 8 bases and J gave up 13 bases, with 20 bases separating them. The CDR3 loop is CASRDYKAGLTF. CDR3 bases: TGTGCCAGCCGGGACTACAAGGCAGGGCTCACCTTC.

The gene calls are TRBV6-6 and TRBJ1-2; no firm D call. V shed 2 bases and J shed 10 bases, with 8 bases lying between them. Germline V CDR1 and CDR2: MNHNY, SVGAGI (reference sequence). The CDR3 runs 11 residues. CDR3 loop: CASSYGQLYTF. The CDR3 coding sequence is TGTGCCAGCAGTTACGGGCAACTCTACACCTTC.

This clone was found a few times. CDR3 region: CASSRLRDRLKNIQYF. CDR3 in DNA: TGTGCCAGCAGTCGTCTCCGGGACAGGCTTAAAAACATTCAGTACTTC. The chain uses TRBV7-4 and TRBJ2-4, with 8 bases fitting TRBD1. The CDR3 extends over 16 amino acids. Germline values: CDR1 SGHVT, CDR2 SQSDAQ. V was pared by 6 bases and J by 4 bases, with 11 bases of the junction left unmatched.

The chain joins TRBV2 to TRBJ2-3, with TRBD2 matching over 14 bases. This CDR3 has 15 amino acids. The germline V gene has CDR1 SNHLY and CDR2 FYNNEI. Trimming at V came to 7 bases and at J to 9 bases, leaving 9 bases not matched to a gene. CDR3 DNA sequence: TGTGCCAGCATCATCCAAGGACTAGCGGGGGGCACGCAGTATTTT. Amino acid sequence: CASIIQGLAGGTQYF.

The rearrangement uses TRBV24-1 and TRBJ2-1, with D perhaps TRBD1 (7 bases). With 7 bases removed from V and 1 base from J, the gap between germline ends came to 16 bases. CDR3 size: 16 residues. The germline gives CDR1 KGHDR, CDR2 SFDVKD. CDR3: CATRIFPGGSYNEQFF. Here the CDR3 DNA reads TGTGCCACCAGGATCTTTCCAGGGGGGTCCTACAATGAGCAGTTCTTC.

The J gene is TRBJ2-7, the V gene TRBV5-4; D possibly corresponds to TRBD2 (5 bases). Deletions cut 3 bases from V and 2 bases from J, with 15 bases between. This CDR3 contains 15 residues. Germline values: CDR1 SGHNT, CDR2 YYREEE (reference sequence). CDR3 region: CASSSGLGSTYEQYF. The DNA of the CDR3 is TGTGCCAGCAGCTCGGGGTTGGGGTCAACCTACGAGCAGTACTTC.